A single sample is the source of the 16 T cell receptor beta chains below, sequenced in a study of blood T cell repertoires in COVID-19. Sequenced by immunoSEQ multiplex PCR; TCRdb stores in-frame clones only, minus some. The sample comprises 72,000 or so clones, 82% of which are singletons, and about 16% rests with the top ten. The sequenced sample was peripheral blood. Receptors originate from an elderly man with active COVID-19.

The gene calls are TRBV19 and TRBJ2-2, with unresolved D. CDR1 is LNHDA, CDR2 SQIVND, per germline (reference sequence). CDR3 length equals 13 residues. Trimming shortened V by 3 bases and J by 5 bases, and 7 bases separated the two germline ends. The CDR3 sequence: CASSMWATGELFF. The CDR3 bases are TGTGCCAGTAGTATGTGGGCGACCGGGGAGCTGTTTTTT.

This chain joins TRBV27 and TRBJ1-1; 8 nucleotides match TRBD1. The CDR3 extends over 16 amino acids. Germline-derived CDR1 and CDR2 are MNHEY and SMNVEV (reference sequence). The V segment lost 7 bases and the J segment 1 base; nucleotides outside the gene matches: 11. The CDR3 nucleotides are TGTGCCAGCACCGAAAGACAGGGGCGGGCGAACACTGAAGCTTTCTTT. Encoded protein: CASTERQGRANTEAFF.

This sequence joins TRBV5-6 and TRBJ1-1; TRBD1 is a possible D gene (5 bases). The V end was cut by 5 bases, the J end by 0 bases, with 23 bases between. The CDR3 runs to 18 residues. Germline V lookup: CDR1 SGHDT, CDR2 YYEEEE. The CDR3 here is CASSWWGGKTAMNTEAFF. The CDR3 DNA sequence: TGTGCCAGCAGTTGGTGGGGAGGGAAGACAGCCATGAACACTGAAGCTTTCTTT.

This sequence joins TRBV27 and TRBJ1-2; a possible D gene is TRBD1 (6 bases). Looked up from germline, CDR1 is MNHEY and CDR2 is SMNVEV (reference sequence). V lost 6 bases, J lost 6 bases, and 20 bases lay in between. The CDR3 consists of 15 residues. CDR3: CASSEGQTLLDGYTF. CDR3 nucleotide sequence: TGTGCCAGCAGCGAAGGACAGACACTTCTCGATGGCTACACCTTC.

The chain uses TRBV9 and TRBJ2-3; D not certain. CDR1 SGDLS and CDR2 YYNGEE come from the germline V gene. Trimming shortened V by 1 base and J by 2 bases, and 5 bases separated the two germline ends. This CDR3 region has 13 residues. The CDR3 protein is CASSVLFTDTQYF. DNA for the CDR3: TGTGCCAGCAGCGTACTTTTCACAGATACGCAGTATTTT.

The chain is built from TRBV15 and TRBJ1-1; 9 bases align to TRBD1. Per germline, CDR1 LNHNV and CDR2 YYDKDF (reference sequence). With V trimmed by 6 bases and J by 2 bases, 10 bases remained unmatched. The length of the CDR3 is 16 residues. The CDR3 reads CATRPDRGLYNTEAFF. The CDR3 region has the DNA TGTGCCACCAGACCGGACAGGGGCCTTTATAACACTGAAGCTTTCTTT.

The chain employs TRBV7-9 and TRBJ2-4, with 9 bases aligning to TRBD2. The V segment lost 1 base and the J segment 0 bases; nucleotides outside the gene matches: 1. This CDR3 is built from 16 residues. Germline assignment: CDR1 SEHNR and CDR2 FQNEAQ (reference sequence). The CDR3 reads CASSLGLAVAKNIQYF. In nucleotides, the CDR3 is TGTGCCAGCAGCTTAGGACTAGCGGTAGCCAAAAACATTCAGTACTTC.

This clone occurred once. The chain has TRBV28 and TRBJ1-4; TRBD1 agrees at 11 bases. The CDR3 covers 15 residues. Unmatched junction bases numbered 2, after V lost 3 bases and J lost 5 bases. From germline, CDR1 is MDHEN and CDR2 SYDVKM. The CDR3, as DNA: TGTGCCAGCAGTTTGGGGACAGGGGGGAATGAAAAACTGTTTTTT. Residues: CASSLGTGGNEKLFF.

This clone was recorded a few times. The chain employs TRBV5-1 and TRBJ2-1, with 12 positions matching TRBD1. Germline assignment: CDR1 SGHRS and CDR2 YFSETQ. CDR3 size: 15 residues. V lost 2 bases, J lost 8 bases, and 5 bases stayed unmatched. The CDR3, as DNA: TGCGCCAGCAGCTTACCCGGGACAGGGGGCCATGAGCAGTTCTTC. Protein: CASSLPGTGGHEQFF. Drawing the rest from reference TRBV5-1 and TRBJ2-1, the complete variable domain is KAGVTQTPRYLIKTRGQQVTLSCSPISGHRSVSWYQQTPGQGLQFLFEYFSETQRNKGNFPGRFSGRQFSNSRSEMNVSTLELGDSALYLCASSLPGTGGHEQFFGPGTRLTVL.

The chain combines TRBV18 with TRBJ2-1; D is unclear. Trimming stripped 0 bases from V and 0 bases from J, with 9 bases between. CDR1 and CDR2 (germline): KGHSH, LQKENI. This CDR3 is 16 amino acids long. CDR3 coding DNA: TGTGCCAGCTCACCACCGTCCACCGGCTCCTACAATGAGCAGTTCTTC. Translating gives CASSPPSTGSYNEQFF. The full variable domain, with the rest looked up from reference TRBV18 and TRBJ2-1, is NAGVMQNPRHLVRRRGQEARLRCSPMKGHSHVYWYRQLPEEGLKFMVYLQKENIIDESGMPKERFSAEFPKEGPSILRIQQVVRGDSAAYFCASSPPSTGSYNEQFFGPGTRLTVL.

In this sample, this clone turned up once. This chain connects TRBV7-2 to TRBJ1-6; 9 bases fit TRBD1. V dropped 1 base and J dropped 5; count of bases not matched to a gene: 12. The germline CDR1 and CDR2 sequences are SGHTA and FQGNSA. The CDR3 covers 19 residues. CDR3 protein: CASSLVSPGQGFDNSPLHF. In DNA, the CDR3 is TGTGCCAGCAGCTTAGTTAGCCCGGGACAGGGCTTCGATAATTCACCCCTCCACTTT.

V gene TRBV7-6 combines with J gene TRBJ1-3; tentatively, D is TRBD1 (6 bases). V shed 5 bases and J shed 0 bases, with 11 bases lying between them. The CDR3 contains 15 residues. CDR1 and CDR2 (germline): SGHVS, FNYEAQ. The CDR3 here is CASSLGQFSGNTIYF. The CDR3 DNA reads as TGTGCCAGCAGCCTCGGACAGTTCTCTGGAAACACCATATATTTT.

The V call is TRBV19, the J call TRBJ2-5, with 11 bases lining up with TRBD2. Germline V gene sequence: CDR1 LNHDA, CDR2 SQIVND (reference sequence). With V trimmed by 4 bases and J by 5 bases, 6 bases remained unmatched. The CDR3 is 15 residues long. The DNA of the CDR3 is TGTGCCAGTAGTAATCGACTAGCGGGATCGGAGACCCAGTACTTC. Protein sequence: CASSNRLAGSETQYF.

The chain uses TRBV12-3 or TRBV12-4 and TRBJ2-7, with D unresolved. The CDR3 length is 13 residues. With 3 bases removed from V and 1 base from J, the gap between germline ends came to 7 bases. The CDR3 region is CASSFFQSYEQYF. For the CDR3, the DNA is TGTGCCAGCAGTTTTTTTCAGTCCTACGAGCAGTACTTC.

The chain has TRBV7-9 and TRBJ2-7; 8 bases map to TRBD1. This CDR3 comprises 16 residues. V was clipped by 4 bases and J by 5 bases; unmatched bases: 13. The germline CDR1 and CDR2 sequences are SEHNR and FQNEAQ (reference sequence). The CDR3 protein is CASSSYPGGAVHEQYF. CDR3 in DNA: TGTGCCAGCAGCTCCTACCCAGGGGGCGCGGTGCACGAGCAGTACTTC.

The chain links TRBV19 to TRBJ2-1; 12 nucleotides match TRBD2. The CDR3 runs to 14 residues. Germline CDR1 is LNHDA and CDR2 is SQIVND (reference sequence). Unmatched junction bases numbered 5, after V lost 2 bases and J lost 12 bases. CDR3 protein: CASSITSGRTGQFF. CDR3 bases: TGTGCCAGTAGTATAACTAGCGGGAGGACGGGGCAGTTCTTC. Full variable domain (missing parts from reference TRBV19 and TRBJ2-1): DGGITQSPKYLFRKEGQNVTLSCEQNLNHDAMYWYRQDPGQGLRLIYYSQIVNDFQKGDIAEGYSVSREKKESFPLTVTSAQKNPTAFYLCASSITSGRTGQFFGPGTRLTVL.